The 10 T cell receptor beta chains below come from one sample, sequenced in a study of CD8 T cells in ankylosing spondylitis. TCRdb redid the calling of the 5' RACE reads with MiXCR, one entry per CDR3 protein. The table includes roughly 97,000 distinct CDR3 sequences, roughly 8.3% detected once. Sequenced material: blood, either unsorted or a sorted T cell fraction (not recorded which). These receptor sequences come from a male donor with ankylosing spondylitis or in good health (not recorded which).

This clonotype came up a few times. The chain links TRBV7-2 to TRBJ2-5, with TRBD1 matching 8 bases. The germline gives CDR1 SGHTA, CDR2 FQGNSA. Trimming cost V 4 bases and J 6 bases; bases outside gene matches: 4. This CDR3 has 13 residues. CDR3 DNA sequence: TGTGCCAGCAGCTCCCAGGGGGCGAAGACCCAGTACTTC. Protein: CASSSQGAKTQYF.

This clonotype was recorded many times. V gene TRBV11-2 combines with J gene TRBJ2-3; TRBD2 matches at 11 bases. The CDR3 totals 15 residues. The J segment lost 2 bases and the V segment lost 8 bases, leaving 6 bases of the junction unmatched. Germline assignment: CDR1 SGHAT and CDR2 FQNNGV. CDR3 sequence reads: CASRRLAGITDTQYF. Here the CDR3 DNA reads TGTGCCAGCCGAAGACTAGCGGGAATCACAGATACGCAGTATTTT. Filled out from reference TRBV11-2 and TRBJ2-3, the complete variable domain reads EAGVAQSPRYKIIEKRQSVAFWCNPISGHATLYWYQQILGQGPKLLIQFQNNGVVDDSQLPKDRFSAERLKGVDSTLKIQPAKLEDSAVYLCASRRLAGITDTQYFGPGTRLTVL.

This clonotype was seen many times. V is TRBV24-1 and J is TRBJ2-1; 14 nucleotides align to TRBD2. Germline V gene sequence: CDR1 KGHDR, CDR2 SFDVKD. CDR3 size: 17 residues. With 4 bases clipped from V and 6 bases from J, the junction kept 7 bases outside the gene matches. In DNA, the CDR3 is TGTGCCACCAGTGACCCGGGACTAGCGGGAGAGGGCAATGAGCAGTTCTTC. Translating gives CATSDPGLAGEGNEQFF.

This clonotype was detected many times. The CDR3 sequence is CSAQTLAGSQETQYF. The CDR3 region has the DNA TGCAGTGCTCAGACCCTAGCCGGGTCCCAAGAGACCCAGTACTTC. The J gene is TRBJ2-5, the V gene TRBV20-1; D possibly corresponds to TRBD2 (5 bases). V lost 5 bases and J lost 1, with 17 bases in between. Germline V gene sequence: CDR1 DFQATT, CDR2 SNEGSKA (reference sequence). CDR3 length equals 15 residues.

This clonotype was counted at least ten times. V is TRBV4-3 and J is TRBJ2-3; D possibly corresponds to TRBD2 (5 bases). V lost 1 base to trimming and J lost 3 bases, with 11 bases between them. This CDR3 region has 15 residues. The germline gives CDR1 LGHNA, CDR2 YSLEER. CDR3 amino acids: CASSQATGGTDTQYF. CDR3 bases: TGCGCCAGCAGCCAAGCCACGGGCGGGACAGATACGCAGTATTTT.

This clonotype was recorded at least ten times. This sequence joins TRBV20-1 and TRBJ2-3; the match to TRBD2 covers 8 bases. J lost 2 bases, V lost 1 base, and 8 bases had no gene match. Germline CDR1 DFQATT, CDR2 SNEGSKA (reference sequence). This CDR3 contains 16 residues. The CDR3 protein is CSARGRAGVVTDTQYF. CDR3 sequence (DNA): TGCAGTGCTAGAGGGCGAGCGGGAGTTGTCACAGATACGCAGTATTTT.

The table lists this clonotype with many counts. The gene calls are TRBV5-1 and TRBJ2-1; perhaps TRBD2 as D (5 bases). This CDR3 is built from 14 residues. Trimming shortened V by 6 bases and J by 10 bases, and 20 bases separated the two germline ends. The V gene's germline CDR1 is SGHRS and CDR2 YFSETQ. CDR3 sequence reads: CASTLPSEGREQFF. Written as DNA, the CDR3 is TGCGCCAGCACTCTTCCCAGTGAGGGTCGCGAGCAGTTCTTC.

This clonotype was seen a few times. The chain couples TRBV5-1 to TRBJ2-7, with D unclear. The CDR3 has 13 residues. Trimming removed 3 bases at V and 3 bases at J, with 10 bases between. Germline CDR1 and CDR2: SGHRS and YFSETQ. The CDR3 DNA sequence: TGCGCCAGCAGCTCCATGGGCCGCTACGAGCAGTACTTC. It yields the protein CASSSMGRYEQYF.

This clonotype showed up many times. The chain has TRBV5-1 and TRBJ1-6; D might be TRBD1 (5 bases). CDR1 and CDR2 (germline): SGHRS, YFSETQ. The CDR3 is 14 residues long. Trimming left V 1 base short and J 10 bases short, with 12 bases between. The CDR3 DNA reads TGCGCCAGCAGCTTGACAGGAAACGACTCACCCCTCCACTTT. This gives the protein CASSLTGNDSPLHF.

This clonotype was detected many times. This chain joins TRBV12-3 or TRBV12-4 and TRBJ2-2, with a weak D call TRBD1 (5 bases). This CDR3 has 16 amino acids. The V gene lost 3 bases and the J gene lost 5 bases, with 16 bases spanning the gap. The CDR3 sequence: CASSFRTTLSTGELFF. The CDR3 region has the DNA TGTGCCAGCAGTTTTAGGACAACTCTATCGACCGGGGAGCTGTTTTTT.